The clone carrying this T cell receptor beta chain was recorded a few times. V gave up 5 bases and J gave up 9 bases, with 19 bases separating them. This CDR3 contains 14 residues. Germline V gene sequence: CDR1 SGHTA, CDR2 FQGNSA. This sample stems from a study of blood T cell repertoires in COVID-19. Study-level information: Samples taken during acute and convalescent COVID-19 were collected in the United States, Italy and Spain. T cells, B-cell-depleted T cells, or PBMCs provided the cDNA or gDNA that served as material.

Some clones are missing from TCRdb's copy, which holds only in-frame ones; the method was immunoSEQ multiplex PCR. The sample lists hundreds of thousands of clones, approximately 90% occurring once. Assignments of participants to cohorts depended upon their own reported clinical history. Donors in Cohort 3 counted as recovered after two negative PCRs, clearance, or symptom resolution. The TCR comes from a woman aged 25 to 39 who had recovered from COVID-19. The sequencing sample was made of PBMCs or T cells enriched from blood (not recorded which). The chain couples TRBV7-2 to TRBJ1-1; D is possibly TRBD1 (5 bases). CDR3 sequence: CASSANTQGVKAFF. The CDR3 DNA follows: TGTGCCAGCAGCGCGAACACACAAGGGGTTAAAGCTTTCTTT.